The T cell receptor (beta chain) under discussion was sequenced for a study of T cells after yellow fever vaccination. Study details: Preparing low-cell-number fractions relied on SMART-Seq v4 Ultra Low Input. Points from the study as a whole: Contamination by abundant bulk-population clonotypes could be present in FACS-sorted repertoires. Clonotypes appearing in both CD4 and CD8 compartments existed, and their share was small.

TCRdb itself ran the 5' RACE reads through MiXCR, one entry per CDR3 protein. The table lists under 400,000 distinct CDR3 sequences, 9.5% to 13% of them singletons. This clonotype was detected ten times or more. Its antigen is not known. Here the sequenced sample was PBMCs, taken on the day of the first yellow fever vaccination. This TCR was sampled from a man aged 18 to 35 who received the YFV17D yellow fever vaccine.

CDR3 bases: TGCAGCGCCCGGGTCACTGAAGCTTTCTTT. Protein product: CSARVTEAFF. J is TRBJ1-1 and V is TRBV29-1; unclear D gene. Trimming shortened V by 7 bases and J by 4 bases, and 7 bases separated the two germline ends. This CDR3 has 10 residues. Germline loops: CDR1 SQVTM, CDR2 ANQGSEA. Together with reference TRBV29-1 and TRBJ1-1, the CDR3 gives the full variable domain: SAVISQKPSRDICQRGTSLTIQCQVDSQVTMMFWYRQQPGQSLTLIATANQGSEATYESGFVIDKFPISRPNLTFSTLTVSNMSPEDSSIYLCSARVTEAFFGQGTRLTVV.